The rows below give T cell receptor beta chains drawn from one sample of a study of blood T cell repertoires in COVID-19. TCRdb's table, derived via immunoSEQ multiplex PCR, lists solely in-frame clones and lacks some. The sample comprises just over 15,000 clones, around 83% of which are singletons, and 50% to 60% rests with the top ten. What was sequenced was peripheral blood. The receptors come from a man between 60 and 75 years old with acute or convalescent COVID-19. The CDR3 runs from the conserved cysteine through the conserved F or W.

>TRBV20-1|TRBJ2-5
CSASDSGGIRETQYF
>TRBV27|TRBJ2-7
CASTRGGMLNKQYF
>TRBV7-8|TRBJ1-1
CASSPVPDMRTEAFF
>TRBV6-5|TRBJ1-1
CASSPWRQGSTEAFF
>TRBV30|TRBJ2-3
CAWSVRGDPRVGDTQYF
>TRBV12-3/TRBV12-4|TRBJ1-2
CASSWAQGLGYTF
>TRBV11-2|TRBJ2-3
CASSLVSLAGTIVPDTQYF
>TRBV4-2|TRBJ2-1
CASSQGSGTSLEKFF
>TRBV6-6|TRBJ1-5
CASSYDRGRQPQHF
>TRBV28|TRBJ2-6
CASSGERGWNSGANVLTF
>TRBV18|TRBJ1-5
CASSPGENQPQHF
>TRBV27|TRBJ2-4
CASSGMVGLAKNIQYF
>TRBV4-2|TRBJ2-7
CASSQYAGQGYEQYF
>TRBV28|TRBJ1-5
CASSPGGSNQPQHF
>TRBV10-1|TRBJ1-5
CASSESMRGLNQPQHF
>TRBV28|TRBJ2-5
CASSFPGQGGETQYF
>TRBV20-1|TRBJ2-5
CSASKTFKETQYF
>TRBV10-3|TRBJ2-3
CAISAVQGGGGTDTQYF
>TRBV29-1|TRBJ1-5
CSVEVQEGEPQHF
>TRBV12-3/TRBV12-4|TRBJ2-7
CASSLERVFEQYF
>TRBV30|TRBJ2-1
CAWSGERERNEQFF
>TRBV24-1|TRBJ1-2
CATSLSGTGDISYTF
>TRBV30|TRBJ2-2
CAWGTLDGVTGELFF
>TRBV30|TRBJ2-7
CAWTPGAGGSYEQYF
>TRBV6-5|TRBJ1-3
CASSYSRVVAGNTIYF
>TRBV7-9|TRBJ2-3
CASSLAQGNTQYF
>TRBV19|TRBJ1-2
CASIETGGVYGYTF
>TRBV7-6|TRBJ2-7
CASSSSGTAEQYF
>TRBV24-1|TRBJ2-3
CATSVNTGHTDTQYF
>TRBV29-1|TRBJ1-2
CSVEWPNYGYTF
>TRBV5-6|TRBJ1-2
CASGVAGTYGYTF
>TRBV18|TRBJ2-4
CASSPQGNIQYF
>TRBV3-1/TRBV3-2|TRBJ1-5
CASSRTENQPQHF
>TRBV6-5|TRBJ1-2
CASSFQGEYGYTF
>TRBV5-6|TRBJ2-1
CASSLELASYNEQFF
>TRBV12-3/TRBV12-4|TRBJ1-5
CASSPGEGQPQHF
>TRBV11-1|TRBJ2-1
CASSFGRSYNEQFF
>TRBV4-2|TRBJ1-3
CASSQAGYGNTIYF
>TRBV27|TRBJ2-3
CASSLYSSGGGTDTQYF
>TRBV4-3|TRBJ2-1
CASSPKGSGSFNEQFF
>TRBV2|TRBJ2-3
CASSEEEYLTDTQYF